This record concerns one TCR beta chain sequence. Its cognate antigen is unknown. Trimming removed 2 bases at V and 0 bases at J, with 10 bases between. CDR1 and CDR2 (germline): MNHEY, SVGAGI. CDR3 length equals 15 residues. PCR employed 60 Vbeta and 13 Jbeta primers. The table came from immunoSEQ multiplex PCR; TCRdb's copy has only in-frame clones and leaves some out. The table has about 210,000 clones, almost 80% seen once; the top ten hold over 1.5%. These data come from a study of cytomegalovirus exposure and HLA in healthy donors. Study results and limitations: Analysis performed later found more than 15,000 TCR beta sequences associated with HLA alleles at 0.05 false discovery rate. A reported reduction in N-insertions relative to the roughly 700-donor mean was seen in an Asian-associated ancestry cluster in a later analysis.

The clonotype was recovered from a male donor in good health and CMV-seronegative. This chain uses TRBV6-5 with TRBJ2-5; a weak D match, TRBD1 (5 bases). Sequencing was performed on PBMCs. This chain's CDR3 is CASSYDEDNQETQYF. The CDR3 nucleotides read TGTGCCAGCAGTTACGACGAGGACAACCAAGAGACCCAGTACTTC.